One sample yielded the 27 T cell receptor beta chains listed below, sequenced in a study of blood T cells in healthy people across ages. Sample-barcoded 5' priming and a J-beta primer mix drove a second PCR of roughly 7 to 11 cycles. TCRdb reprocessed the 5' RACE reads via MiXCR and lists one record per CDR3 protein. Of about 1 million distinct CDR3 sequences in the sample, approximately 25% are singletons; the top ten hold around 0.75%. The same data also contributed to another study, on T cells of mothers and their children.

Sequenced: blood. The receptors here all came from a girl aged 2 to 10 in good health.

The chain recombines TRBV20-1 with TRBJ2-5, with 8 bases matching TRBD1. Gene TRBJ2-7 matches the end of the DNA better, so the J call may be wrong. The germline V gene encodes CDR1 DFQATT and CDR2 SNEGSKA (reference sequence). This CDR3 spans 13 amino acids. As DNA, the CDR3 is TGCAGTGCTATGGGACAGGCTAAATACGAGCAGTACTTC. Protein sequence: CSAMGQAKYEQYF.

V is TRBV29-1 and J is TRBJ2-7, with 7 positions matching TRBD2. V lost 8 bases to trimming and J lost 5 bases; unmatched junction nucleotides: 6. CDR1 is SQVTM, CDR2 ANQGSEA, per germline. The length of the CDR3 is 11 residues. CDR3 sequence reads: CSTRLANEQYF. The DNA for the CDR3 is TGCAGCACGCGACTAGCCAACGAGCAGTACTTC.

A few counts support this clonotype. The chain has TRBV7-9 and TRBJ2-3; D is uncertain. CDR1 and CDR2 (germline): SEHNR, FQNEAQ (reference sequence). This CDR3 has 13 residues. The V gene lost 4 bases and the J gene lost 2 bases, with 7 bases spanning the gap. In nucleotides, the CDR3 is TGTGCCAGCAGCTCTTTCAACACAGATACGCAGTATTTT. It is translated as CASSSFNTDTQYF.

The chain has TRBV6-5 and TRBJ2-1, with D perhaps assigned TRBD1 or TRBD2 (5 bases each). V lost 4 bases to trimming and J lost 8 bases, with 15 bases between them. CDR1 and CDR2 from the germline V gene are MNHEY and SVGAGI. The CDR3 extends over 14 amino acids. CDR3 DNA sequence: TGTGCCAGCAGTTCGTATCTCAGGGACGATGAGCAGTTCTTC. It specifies CASSSYLRDDEQFF.

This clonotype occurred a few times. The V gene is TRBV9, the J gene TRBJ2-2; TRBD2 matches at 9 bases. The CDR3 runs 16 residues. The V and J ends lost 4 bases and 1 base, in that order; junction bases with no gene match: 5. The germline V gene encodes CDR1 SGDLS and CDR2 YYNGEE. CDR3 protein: CASSPHSGGNTGELFF. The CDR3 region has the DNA TGTGCCAGCAGCCCCCATAGCGGGGGGAACACCGGGGAGCTGTTTTTT.

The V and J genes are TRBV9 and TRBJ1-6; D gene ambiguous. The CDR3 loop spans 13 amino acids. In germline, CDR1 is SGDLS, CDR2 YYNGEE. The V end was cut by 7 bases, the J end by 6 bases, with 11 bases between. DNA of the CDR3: TGTGCCAGCGGAGAAGGGATTAATTCACCCCTCCACTTT. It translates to CASGEGINSPLHF. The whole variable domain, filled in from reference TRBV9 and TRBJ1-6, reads DSGVTQTPKHLITATGQRVTLRCSPRSGDLSVYWYQQSLDQGLQFLIQYYNGEERAKGNILERFSAQQFPDLHSELNLSSLELGDSALYFCASGEGINSPLHFGNGTRLTVT.

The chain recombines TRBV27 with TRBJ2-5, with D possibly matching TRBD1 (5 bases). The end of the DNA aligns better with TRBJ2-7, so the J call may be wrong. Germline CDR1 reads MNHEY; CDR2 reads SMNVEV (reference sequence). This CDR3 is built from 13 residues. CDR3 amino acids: CASRRTHDYEQYF. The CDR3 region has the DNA TGTGCCAGCAGAAGGACACACGACTACGAGCAGTACTTC.

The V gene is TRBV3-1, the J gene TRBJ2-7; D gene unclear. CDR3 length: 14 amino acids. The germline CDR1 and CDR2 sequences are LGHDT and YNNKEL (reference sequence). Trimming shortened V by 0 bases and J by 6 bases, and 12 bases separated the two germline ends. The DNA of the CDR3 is TGTGCCAGCAGCCAAGACGAGCAGGACCTCGAGCAGTACTTC. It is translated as CASSQDEQDLEQYF.

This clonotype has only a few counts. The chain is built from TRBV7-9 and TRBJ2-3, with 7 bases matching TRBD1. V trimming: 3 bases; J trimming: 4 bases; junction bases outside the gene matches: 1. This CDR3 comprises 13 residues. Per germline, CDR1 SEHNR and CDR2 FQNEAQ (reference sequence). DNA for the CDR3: TGTGCCAGCAGCTTCGGGACAGCAGATACGCAGTATTTT. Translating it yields CASSFGTADTQYF. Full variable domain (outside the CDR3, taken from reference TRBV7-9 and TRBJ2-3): DTGVSQNPRHKITKRGQNVTFRCDPISEHNRLYWYRQTLGQGPEFLTYFQNEAQLEKSRLLSDRFSAERPKGSFSTLEIQRTEQGDSAMYLCASSFGTADTQYFGPGTRLTVL.

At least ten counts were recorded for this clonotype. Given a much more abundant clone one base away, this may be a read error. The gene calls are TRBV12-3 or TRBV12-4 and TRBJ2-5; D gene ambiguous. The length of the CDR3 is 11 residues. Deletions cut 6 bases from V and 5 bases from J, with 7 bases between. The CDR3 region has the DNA TGTGCCAGCAGCCCCGCGGAGACCCAGTACTTC. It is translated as CASSPAETQYF.

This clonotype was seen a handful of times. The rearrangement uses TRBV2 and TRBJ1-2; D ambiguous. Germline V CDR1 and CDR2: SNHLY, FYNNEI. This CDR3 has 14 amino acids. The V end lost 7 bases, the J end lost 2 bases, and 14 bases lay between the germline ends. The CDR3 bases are TGTGCCAGCAAATCTGAACGATTCAACTATGGCTACACCTTC. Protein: CASKSERFNYGYTF.

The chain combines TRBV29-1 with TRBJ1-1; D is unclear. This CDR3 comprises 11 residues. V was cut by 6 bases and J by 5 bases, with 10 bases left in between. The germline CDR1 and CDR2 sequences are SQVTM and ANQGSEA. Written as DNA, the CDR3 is TGCAGCGTAAGTAGAGAGACTGAAGCTTTCTTT. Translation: CSVSRETEAFF.

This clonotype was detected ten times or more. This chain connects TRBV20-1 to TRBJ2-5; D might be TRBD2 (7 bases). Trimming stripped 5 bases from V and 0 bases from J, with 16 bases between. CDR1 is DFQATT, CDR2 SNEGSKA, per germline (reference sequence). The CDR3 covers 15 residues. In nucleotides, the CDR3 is TGCAGTGCTGGGGGGGCTAGCGGAAACCAAGAGACCCAGTACTTC. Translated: CSAGGASGNQETQYF.

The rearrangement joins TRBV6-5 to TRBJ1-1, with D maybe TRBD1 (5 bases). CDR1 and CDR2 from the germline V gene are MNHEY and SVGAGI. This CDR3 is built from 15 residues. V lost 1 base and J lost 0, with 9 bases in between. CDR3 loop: CASSYFATVNTEAFF. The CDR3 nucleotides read TGTGCCAGCAGTTACTTCGCGACAGTGAACACTGAAGCTTTCTTT.

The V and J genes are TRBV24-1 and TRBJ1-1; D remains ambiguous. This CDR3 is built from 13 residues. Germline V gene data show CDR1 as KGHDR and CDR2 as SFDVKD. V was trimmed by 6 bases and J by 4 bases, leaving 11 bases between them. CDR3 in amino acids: CATSLEGSTEAFF. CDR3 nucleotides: TGTGCCACCAGTCTAGAGGGAAGCACTGAAGCTTTCTTT.

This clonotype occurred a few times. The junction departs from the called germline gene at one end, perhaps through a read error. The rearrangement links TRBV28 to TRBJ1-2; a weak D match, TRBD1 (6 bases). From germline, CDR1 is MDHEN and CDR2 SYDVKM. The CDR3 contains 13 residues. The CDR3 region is CASRPGHNYGYAF. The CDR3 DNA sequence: TGTGCCAGCAGACCGGGACATAACTATGGCTACGCCTTC.

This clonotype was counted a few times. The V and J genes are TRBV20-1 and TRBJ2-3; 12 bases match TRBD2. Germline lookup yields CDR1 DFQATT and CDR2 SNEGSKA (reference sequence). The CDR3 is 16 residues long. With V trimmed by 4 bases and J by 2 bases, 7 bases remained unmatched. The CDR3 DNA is TGCAGTGCTAATCACGGACTAGCGGGGAACACAGATACGCAGTATTTT. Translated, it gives CSANHGLAGNTDTQYF.

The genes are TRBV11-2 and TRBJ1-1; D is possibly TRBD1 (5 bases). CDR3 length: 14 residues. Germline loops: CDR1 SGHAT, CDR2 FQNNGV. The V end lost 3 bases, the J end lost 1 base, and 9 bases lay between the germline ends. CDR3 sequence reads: CASSLDISNTEAFF. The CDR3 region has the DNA TGTGCCAGCAGCTTGGACATTTCGAACACTGAAGCTTTCTTT. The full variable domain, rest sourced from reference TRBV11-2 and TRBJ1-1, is EAGVAQSPRYKIIEKRQSVAFWCNPISGHATLYWYQQILGQGPKLLIQFQNNGVVDDSQLPKDRFSAERLKGVDSTLKIQPAKLEDSAVYLCASSLDISNTEAFFGQGTRLTVV.

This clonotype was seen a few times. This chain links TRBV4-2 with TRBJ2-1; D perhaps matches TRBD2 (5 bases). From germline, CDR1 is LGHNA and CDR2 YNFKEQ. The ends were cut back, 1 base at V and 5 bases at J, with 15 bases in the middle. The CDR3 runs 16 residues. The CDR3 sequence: CASSQAILVGDNEQFF. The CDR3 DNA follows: TGTGCCAGCAGCCAAGCTATACTAGTTGGCGACAATGAGCAGTTCTTC.

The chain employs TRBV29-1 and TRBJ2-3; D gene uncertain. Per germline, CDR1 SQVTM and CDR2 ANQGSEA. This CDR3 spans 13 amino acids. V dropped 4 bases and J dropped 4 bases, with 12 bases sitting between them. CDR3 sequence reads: CSVVYAISDTQYF. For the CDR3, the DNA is TGCAGCGTTGTATACGCCATTTCAGATACGCAGTATTTT.

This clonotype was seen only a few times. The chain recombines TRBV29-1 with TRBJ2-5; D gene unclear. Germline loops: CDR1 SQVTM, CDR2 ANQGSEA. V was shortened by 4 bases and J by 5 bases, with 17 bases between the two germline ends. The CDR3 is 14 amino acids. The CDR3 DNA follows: TGCAGCGTTGTTCCGGTATCGGTCATGGAGACCCAGTACTTC. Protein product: CSVVPVSVMETQYF.

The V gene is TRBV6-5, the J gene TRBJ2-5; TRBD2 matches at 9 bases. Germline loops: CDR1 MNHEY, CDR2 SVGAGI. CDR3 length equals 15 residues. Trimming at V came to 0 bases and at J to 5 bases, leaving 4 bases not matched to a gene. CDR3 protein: CASSYSGLASETQYF. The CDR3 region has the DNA TGTGCCAGCAGTTACTCGGGACTAGCATCGGAGACCCAGTACTTC.

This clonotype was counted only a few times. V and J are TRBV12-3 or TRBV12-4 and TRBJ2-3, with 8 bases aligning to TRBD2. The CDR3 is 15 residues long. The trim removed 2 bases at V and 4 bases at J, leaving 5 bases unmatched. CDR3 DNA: TGTGCCAGCAGTTTATTCAGCGGGAGCGCAGATACGCAGTATTTT. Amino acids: CASSLFSGSADTQYF.

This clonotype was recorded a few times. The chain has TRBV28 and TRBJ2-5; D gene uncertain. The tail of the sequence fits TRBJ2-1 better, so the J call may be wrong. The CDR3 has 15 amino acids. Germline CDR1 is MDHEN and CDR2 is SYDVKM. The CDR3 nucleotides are TGTGCCAGCAGTTTTTTGCGAGAGGACCACAATGAGCAGTTCTTC. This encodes CASSFLREDHNEQFF.

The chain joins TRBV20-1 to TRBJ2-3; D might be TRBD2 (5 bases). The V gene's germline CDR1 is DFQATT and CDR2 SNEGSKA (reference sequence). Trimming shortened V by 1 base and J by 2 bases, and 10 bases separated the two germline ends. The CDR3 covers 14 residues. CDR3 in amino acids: CSARVRDPTDTQYF. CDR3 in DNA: TGCAGTGCTAGAGTCCGGGATCCCACAGATACGCAGTATTTT.

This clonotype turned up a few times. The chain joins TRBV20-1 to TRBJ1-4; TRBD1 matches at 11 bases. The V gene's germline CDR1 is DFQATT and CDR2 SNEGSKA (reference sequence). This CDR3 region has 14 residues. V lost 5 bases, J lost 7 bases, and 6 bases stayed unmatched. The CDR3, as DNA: TGCAGTGCTGAGGACAGGGGGCGAACTGAAAAACTGTTTTTT. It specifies CSAEDRGRTEKLFF.

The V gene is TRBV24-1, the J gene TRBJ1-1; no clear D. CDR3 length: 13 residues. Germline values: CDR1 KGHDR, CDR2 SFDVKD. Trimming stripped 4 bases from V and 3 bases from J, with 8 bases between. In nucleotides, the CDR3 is TGTGCCACCAGTGAAAAAGCCGACACTGAAGCTTTCTTT. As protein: CATSEKADTEAFF.